One and the same sample provided the 32 T cell receptor beta chains below, sequenced in a study of T cells in Graves' hyperthyroidism and ophthalmopathy. Amplification of TCR beta CDR3 regions was performed using RNA transcripts as template. Carried out on the TCR CDR3, a first-round RT-PCR used the HTBI primer set. TCRdb called the multiplex PCR reads again in MiXCR, with one record for every CDR3 protein. The sample contains roughly 800,000 distinct CDR3 sequences, roughly 40% of which appear only once. Input material: blood. The receptors originated from a man younger than 35 with Graves' hyperthyroidism.

This chain links TRBV2 with TRBJ1-2; TRBD1 matches 7 bases. CDR3 length: 12 residues. CDR1 SNHLY and CDR2 FYNNEI come from the germline V gene. CDR3 coding DNA: TGTGCACGAGCGCAGGGGGACTATGGCTACACCTTC. Protein product: CARAQGDYGYTF.

This clonotype was observed at least ten times. The gene calls are TRBV7-2 and TRBJ2-7, with 8 bases identical to TRBD2. Germline assignment: CDR1 SGHTA and CDR2 FQGNSA. The CDR3 consists of 14 residues. J lost 6 bases, V lost 5 bases, and 9 bases had no gene match. The CDR3 is CASSRAGLDSEQYF. The CDR3 bases are TGTGCCAGCAGCAGAGCGGGACTAGACAGCGAGCAGTACTTC.

The V gene is TRBV6-5, the J gene TRBJ1-6; no clear D. The ends were cut back, 4 bases at V and 13 bases at J, with 17 bases in the middle. CDR3 length: 14 amino acids. Germline-derived CDR1 and CDR2 are MNHEY and SVGAGI. The CDR3 region is CASSLARTDQPLHF. The CDR3 nucleotides are TGTGCCAGCAGTTTAGCCAGGACGGATCAGCCCCTCCACTTT.

Many counts were recorded for this clonotype. J is TRBJ2-5 and V is TRBV11-2; weak D call: TRBD2 (7 bases). Germline V CDR1 and CDR2: SGHAT, FQNNGV. Trimming pared 8 bases from V and 5 bases from J, leaving 18 bases between. The CDR3 runs 14 residues. For the CDR3, the DNA is TGTGCCAGCGGGGGGGCGCCTTCGGGGGAGACCCAGTACTTC. Protein product: CASGGAPSGETQYF. The complete variable domain, with remaining parts taken from reference TRBV11-2 and TRBJ2-5, reads EAGVAQSPRYKIIEKRQSVAFWCNPISGHATLYWYQQILGQGPKLLIQFQNNGVVDDSQLPKDRFSAERLKGVDSTLKIQPAKLEDSAVYLCASGGAPSGETQYFGPGTRLLVL.

This clonotype has at least ten counts. The chain employs TRBV14 and TRBJ2-7, with D perhaps TRBD1 or TRBD2 (6 bases each). The germline CDR1 and CDR2 sequences are SGHDN and FVKESK. The CDR3 length is 14 residues. Trimming pared 1 base from V and 4 bases from J, leaving 11 bases between. CDR3 protein: CASSQGTGRYEQYF. DNA of the CDR3: TGTGCCAGCAGCCAAGGAACAGGGAGGTACGAGCAGTACTTC. Looking up the rest from reference TRBV14 and TRBJ2-7 gives the full variable domain: EAGVTQFPSHSVIEKGQTVTLRCDPISGHDNLYWYRRVMGKEIKFLLHFVKESKQDESGMPNNRFLAERTGGTYSTLKVQPAELEDSGVYFCASSQGTGRYEQYFGPGTRLTVT.

J is TRBJ1-4 and V is TRBV12-3 or TRBV12-4; TRBD1 is a possible D gene (6 bases). The V end was cut by 6 bases, the J end by 4 bases, with 18 bases between. The CDR3 covers 16 residues. CDR3 in amino acids: CASSPDSSLGNEKLFF. Here the CDR3 DNA reads TGTGCCAGCAGCCCGGACAGTTCCTTAGGTAATGAAAAACTGTTTTTT.

The chain is built from TRBV3-1 and TRBJ1-6; maybe TRBD1 (6 bases). Trimming pared 3 bases from V and 6 bases from J, leaving 9 bases between. The germline V gene has CDR1 LGHDT and CDR2 YNNKEL (reference sequence). The CDR3 has 14 residues. CDR3 DNA sequence: TGTGCCAGCAGCCATATACAGGGTAATTCACCCCTCCACTTT. This encodes CASSHIQGNSPLHF.

This clonotype has just a few counts. J is TRBJ2-5 and V is TRBV2; the D gene could be TRBD1 or TRBD2 (6 bases each). The V end lost 8 bases, the J end lost 0 bases, and 16 bases lay between the germline ends. The V gene's germline CDR1 is SNHLY and CDR2 FYNNEI. The CDR3 consists of 15 residues. In DNA, the CDR3 is TGTGCCAGCTTGGGGGGCGCCCGATACCAAGAGACCCAGTACTTC. As protein: CASLGGARYQETQYF. Full variable domain (outside the CDR3, taken from reference TRBV2 and TRBJ2-5): EPEVTQTPSHQVTQMGQEVILRCVPISNHLYFYWYRQILGQKVEFLVSFYNNEISEKSEIFDDQFSVERPDGSNFTLKIRSTKLEDSAMYFCASLGGARYQETQYFGPGTRLLVL.

This clonotype was detected only a few times. The chain links TRBV7-9 to TRBJ2-6; maybe TRBD1 (5 bases). With 5 bases removed from V and 4 bases from J, the gap between germline ends came to 18 bases. This CDR3 is 17 amino acids long. Germline V gene sequence: CDR1 SEHNR, CDR2 FQNEAQ (reference sequence). The CDR3 sequence: CASSHISDSAGANVLTF. As DNA, the CDR3 is TGTGCCAGCAGCCACATAAGTGACAGCGCGGGGGCCAACGTCCTGACTTTC.

About this clonotype: One junction end does not reproduce the germline sequence, and a read error may be involved. The chain joins TRBV24-1 to TRBJ2-2; D gene unclear. The CDR3 has 13 residues. In germline, CDR1 is KGHDR, CDR2 SFDVKD. CDR3 loop: CASSFSVGGELFF. The CDR3 region has the DNA TGTGCCAGCAGTTTTAGTGTTGGCGGGGAGCTGTTTTTT.

This clonotype was observed at least ten times. The J gene is TRBJ2-5, the V gene TRBV29-1, with 8 bases identical to TRBD1. V shed 6 bases and J 5 bases; nucleotides not matched to a gene: 8. The length of the CDR3 is 13 residues. Germline CDR1 is SQVTM and CDR2 is ANQGSEA. CDR3 DNA: TGCAGCGTCCCGACAGGGGTGGAGGAGACCCAGTACTTC. Translated: CSVPTGVEETQYF. The full variable domain, with the rest looked up from reference TRBV29-1 and TRBJ2-5, is SAVISQKPSRDICQRGTSLTIQCQVDSQVTMMFWYRQQPGQSLTLIATANQGSEATYESGFVIDKFPISRPNLTFSTLTVSNMSPEDSSIYLCSVPTGVEETQYFGPGTRLLVL.

This clonotype was seen only a few times. CDR3 nucleotides: TGTGCCAGCAGTGAGTCATTCGGAGCGTCTAAGGCCAACGTCCTGACTTTC. Its protein is CASSESFGASKANVLTF. V usage is TRBV2 and J usage is TRBJ2-6; the D is unclear. Trimming left V 3 bases short and J 6 bases short, with 18 bases between. This CDR3 is built from 17 residues. The germline V gene encodes CDR1 SNHLY and CDR2 FYNNEI.

This clonotype occurred a few times. The rearrangement uses TRBV19 and TRBJ1-6; TRBD1 aligns across 7 bases. This CDR3 is built from 14 residues. Germline CDR1 is LNHDA and CDR2 is SQIVND (reference sequence). V was clipped by 3 bases and J by 6 bases; unmatched bases: 2. CDR3 amino acids: CASSMDRPNSPLHF. The CDR3 DNA reads TGTGCCAGTAGTATGGACAGGCCTAATTCACCCCTCCACTTT. The variable domain in full, with the rest retrieved from reference TRBV19 and TRBJ1-6, is DGGITQSPKYLFRKEGQNVTLSCEQNLNHDAMYWYRQDPGQGLRLIYYSQIVNDFQKGDIAEGYSVSREKKESFPLTVTSAQKNPTAFYLCASSMDRPNSPLHFGNGTRLTVT.

The chain combines TRBV11-2 with TRBJ2-5; 7 nucleotides align to TRBD1. The V and J ends lost 4 bases and 9 bases, in that order; junction bases with no gene match: 14. The CDR3 loop spans 15 amino acids. CDR1 is SGHAT, CDR2 FQNNGV, per germline. The CDR3 protein is CASSYNRGPMEAQYF. CDR3 sequence (DNA): TGTGCCAGCAGCTATAACAGGGGTCCCATGGAGGCCCAGTACTTC.

At least ten counts were recorded for this clonotype. DNA of the CDR3: TGCAGCGTTGTTCCCGGGACAGGGGCTAACTATGGCTACACCTTC. Its translation: CSVVPGTGANYGYTF. J is TRBJ1-2 and V is TRBV29-1, with 10 positions matching TRBD1. CDR1 is SQVTM, CDR2 ANQGSEA, per germline. The CDR3 has 15 amino acids. The J segment lost 0 bases and the V segment lost 4 bases, leaving 5 bases of the junction unmatched. Filled out from reference TRBV29-1 and TRBJ1-2, the complete variable domain reads SAVISQKPSRDICQRGTSLTIQCQVDSQVTMMFWYRQQPGQSLTLIATANQGSEATYESGFVIDKFPISRPNLTFSTLTVSNMSPEDSSIYLCSVVPGTGANYGYTFGSGTRLTVV.

CDR3 protein: CASSLVRGNYGYTF. DNA of the CDR3: TGTGCCAGCAGCTTGGTCAGGGGGAACTATGGCTACACCTTC. This chain connects TRBV5-8 to TRBJ1-2, with TRBD1 matching 7 bases. This CDR3 region has 14 residues. Germline assignment: CDR1 SGHTS and CDR2 YDEGEE. V lost 0 bases and J lost 2; bases outside the gene matches: 1.

This clonotype was seen only a few times. The chain links TRBV19 to TRBJ2-6; TRBD1 matches at 8 bases. The CDR3 has 19 residues. Germline trimming cut 2 bases from V and 3 bases from J; bases unmatched to any gene: 12. The germline V gene has CDR1 LNHDA and CDR2 SQIVND (reference sequence). The chain's CDR3 is CASSILAETGDYGANVLTF. DNA of the CDR3: TGTGCCAGTAGTATACTTGCCGAGACAGGGGATTATGGGGCCAACGTCCTGACTTTC.

The chain has TRBV19 and TRBJ1-1; 7 bases align to TRBD1. Germline loops: CDR1 LNHDA, CDR2 SQIVND (reference sequence). The CDR3 runs to 15 residues. The junction had 11 bases not matched to a gene; V was cut back by 9 bases and J by 1 base. The CDR3 DNA sequence: TGTGCCAGCAGTCTGTCTGACAGGGCGAACACTGAAGCTTTCTTT. Amino acid sequence: CASSLSDRANTEAFF.

This clonotype was seen repeatedly, ten times or more. The rearrangement joins TRBV7-3 to TRBJ2-6; TRBD2 might be the D (5 bases). V was trimmed by 1 base and J by 2 bases, leaving 12 bases between them. The germline CDR1 and CDR2 sequences are SGHTA and FQGTGA. This CDR3 has 17 amino acids. CDR3 in DNA: TGTGCCAGCAGCTTAATGCGCCAGAGGGCTGGGGCCAACGTCCTGACTTTC. Its protein is CASSLMRQRAGANVLTF.

This clonotype was seen ten or more times. This chain links TRBV15 with TRBJ2-5; perhaps TRBD1 as D (6 bases). Germline-derived CDR1 and CDR2 are LNHNV and YYDKDF (reference sequence). V lost 0 bases, J lost 4 bases, and 9 bases lay in between. The CDR3 has 14 residues. The CDR3, as DNA: TGTGCCACCAGCAGAGAGGGCAGGGGAGAGACCCAGTACTTC. This encodes CATSREGRGETQYF.

The rearrangement uses TRBV7-9 and TRBJ1-1; D is ambiguous. Germline loops: CDR1 SEHNR, CDR2 FQNEAQ (reference sequence). V lost 5 bases and J lost 5, with 15 bases in between. CDR3 size: 14 residues. The CDR3 spells CASSPKVYLTEAFF. The CDR3 DNA follows: TGTGCCAGCAGCCCGAAGGTGTATTTGACTGAAGCTTTCTTT. Using reference TRBV7-9 and TRBJ1-1 for the parts outside the CDR3, the full variable domain is DTGVSQNPRHKITKRGQNVTFRCDPISEHNRLYWYRQTLGQGPEFLTYFQNEAQLEKSRLLSDRFSAERPKGSFSTLEIQRTEQGDSAMYLCASSPKVYLTEAFFGQGTRLTVV.

This clonotype was counted only a few times. The rearrangement links TRBV7-8 to TRBJ1-5; D is unclear. This CDR3 spans 15 amino acids. Germline lookup yields CDR1 SGHVS and CDR2 FQNEAQ. V lost 1 base, J lost 0 bases, and 7 bases lay in between. The CDR3 DNA sequence: TGTGCCAGCAGCTTAGATTATAGTAGCAATCAGCCCCAGCATTTT. Amino acid sequence: CASSLDYSSNQPQHF.

This clonotype was detected many times. The V call is TRBV10-3, the J call TRBJ2-5; possibly TRBD1 for D (5 bases). The V and J ends lost 5 bases and 4 bases respectively, with 8 bases between them. CDR1 and CDR2 from the germline V gene are ENHRY and SYGVKD. The CDR3 totals 12 residues. This CDR3 is CAISLGAETQYF. Here the CDR3 DNA reads TGTGCCATCAGTCTTGGGGCAGAGACCCAGTACTTC.

This clonotype was counted only a few times. CDR3 amino acids: CASSLDSGRQPQHF. CDR3 DNA sequence: TGTGCCAGCAGCTTAGACAGTGGGCGCCAGCCCCAGCATTTT. The chain combines TRBV7-8 with TRBJ1-5; D remains ambiguous. The length of the CDR3 is 14 residues. V lost 1 base and J 7 bases, leaving 11 bases between the germline ends. Germline values: CDR1 SGHVS, CDR2 FQNEAQ.

The chain uses TRBV2 and TRBJ2-5, with a tentative D call TRBD2 (6 bases). Per germline, CDR1 SNHLY and CDR2 FYNNEI. The CDR3 is 14 amino acids. The germline V and J ends were trimmed by 5 bases and 5 bases, with 15 bases remaining between them. The CDR3 loop is CASSPSPGAETQYF. The CDR3 coding sequence is TGTGCCAGCAGTCCCTCGCCGGGAGCGGAGACCCAGTACTTC.

This clonotype was counted many times. V is TRBV20-1 and J is TRBJ2-5; 8 bases are a match to TRBD1. Looked up from germline, CDR1 is DFQATT and CDR2 is SNEGSKA (reference sequence). This CDR3 region has 13 residues. Germline trimming cut 5 bases from V and 4 bases from J; bases unmatched to any gene: 6. CDR3 region: CSAGTGGRETQYF. The CDR3 DNA reads TGCAGTGCTGGGACAGGAGGGAGAGAGACCCAGTACTTC.

With regard to this clonotype: At one end, the junction sequence differs from germline, possibly due to a read error. The chain recombines TRBV7-8 with TRBJ1-1, with D possibly matching TRBD1 (5 bases). The CDR3 runs 17 residues. The germline V gene encodes CDR1 SGHVS and CDR2 FQNEAQ. CDR3 in amino acids: CASSQVPQGVRGTEAFF. CDR3 bases: TGCGCCAGCAGCCAAGTTCCTCAAGGGGTTAGGGGCACTGAAGCTTTCTTT.

This clonotype has a single count. The chain couples TRBV4-1 to TRBJ2-6; D is ambiguous. CDR1 is MGHRA and CDR2 is YSYEKL in the germline V gene. Deletions cut 3 bases from V and 0 bases from J, with 9 bases between. CDR3 length equals 16 residues. CDR3 region: CASSHGRTSGANVLTF. The CDR3 nucleotides are TGCGCCAGCAGCCATGGACGGACCTCTGGGGCCAACGTCCTGACTTTC.

This clonotype was seen repeatedly, ten times or more. The CDR3 loop reads CASSLGGGPKGTEAFF. The CDR3 nucleotides are TGTGCCAGCAGCTTAGGCGGGGGGCCTAAGGGCACTGAAGCTTTCTTT. The chain uses TRBV7-8 and TRBJ1-1; a possible D gene is TRBD1 (6 bases). The CDR3 spans 16 residues. CDR1 SGHVS and CDR2 FQNEAQ come from the germline V gene. V was cut by 1 base and J by 4 bases, with 16 bases left in between.

The chain joins TRBV2 to TRBJ1-6; D is unclear. The CDR3 totals 15 residues. Germline-derived CDR1 and CDR2 are SNHLY and FYNNEI. Trimming took 7 bases from V and 4 from J, leaving 14 bases between them. Written as DNA, the CDR3 is TGTGCCAGCATACGCGGGTCCTTTTATAATTCACCCCTCCACTTT. Its protein product is CASIRGSFYNSPLHF. Full variable domain (rest looked up from reference TRBV2 and TRBJ1-6): EPEVTQTPSHQVTQMGQEVILRCVPISNHLYFYWYRQILGQKVEFLVSFYNNEISEKSEIFDDQFSVERPDGSNFTLKIRSTKLEDSAMYFCASIRGSFYNSPLHFGNGTRLTVT.

This rearrangement joins TRBV2 to TRBJ2-3; D not certain. The CDR3 is 18 residues long. Germline V lookup: CDR1 SNHLY, CDR2 FYNNEI. V lost 6 bases to trimming and J lost 0 bases, with 22 bases between them. The DNA for the CDR3 is TGTGCCAGCAGCTCAACATCCCACGTCGCCCCTAGCACAGATACGCAGTATTTT. Translation: CASSSTSHVAPSTDTQYF.

This chain connects TRBV9 to TRBJ1-1; possible D gene TRBD1, 6 bases. The germline V gene has CDR1 SGDLS and CDR2 YYNGEE. The CDR3 totals 13 residues. Trimming took off 4 bases at V and 11 bases at J, with 18 bases between the two ends. The CDR3: CASSPGTPLGAFF. The CDR3 coding sequence is TGTGCCAGCAGCCCAGGGACACCCCTCGGGGCTTTCTTT.